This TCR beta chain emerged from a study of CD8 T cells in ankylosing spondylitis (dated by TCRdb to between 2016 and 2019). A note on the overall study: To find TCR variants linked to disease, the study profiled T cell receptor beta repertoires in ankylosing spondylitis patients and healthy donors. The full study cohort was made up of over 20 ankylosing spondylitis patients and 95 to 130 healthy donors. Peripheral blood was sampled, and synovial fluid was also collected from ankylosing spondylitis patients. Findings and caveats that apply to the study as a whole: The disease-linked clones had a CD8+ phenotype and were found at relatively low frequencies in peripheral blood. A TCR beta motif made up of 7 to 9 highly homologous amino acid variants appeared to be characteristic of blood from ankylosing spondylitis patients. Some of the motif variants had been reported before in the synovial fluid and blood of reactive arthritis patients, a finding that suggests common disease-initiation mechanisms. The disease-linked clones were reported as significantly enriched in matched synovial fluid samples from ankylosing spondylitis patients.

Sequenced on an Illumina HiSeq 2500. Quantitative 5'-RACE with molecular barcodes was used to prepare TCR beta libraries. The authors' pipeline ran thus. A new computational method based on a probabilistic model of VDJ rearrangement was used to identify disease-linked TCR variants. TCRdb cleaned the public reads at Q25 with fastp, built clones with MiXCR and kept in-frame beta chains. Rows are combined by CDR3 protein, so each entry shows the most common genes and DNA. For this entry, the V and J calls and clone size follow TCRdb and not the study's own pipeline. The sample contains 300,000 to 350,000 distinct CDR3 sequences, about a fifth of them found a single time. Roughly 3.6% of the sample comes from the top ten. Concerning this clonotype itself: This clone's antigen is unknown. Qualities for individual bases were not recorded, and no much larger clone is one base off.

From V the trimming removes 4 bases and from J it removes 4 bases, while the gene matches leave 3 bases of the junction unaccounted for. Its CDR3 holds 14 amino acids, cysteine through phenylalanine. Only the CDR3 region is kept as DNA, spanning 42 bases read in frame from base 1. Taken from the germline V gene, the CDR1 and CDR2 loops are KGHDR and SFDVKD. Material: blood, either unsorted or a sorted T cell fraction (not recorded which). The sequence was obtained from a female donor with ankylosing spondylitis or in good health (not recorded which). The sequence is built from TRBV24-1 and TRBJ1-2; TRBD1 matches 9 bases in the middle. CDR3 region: CATSDPDRGYGYTF. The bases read TGTGCCACCAGTGACCCGGACAGGGGCTATGGCTACACCTTC.